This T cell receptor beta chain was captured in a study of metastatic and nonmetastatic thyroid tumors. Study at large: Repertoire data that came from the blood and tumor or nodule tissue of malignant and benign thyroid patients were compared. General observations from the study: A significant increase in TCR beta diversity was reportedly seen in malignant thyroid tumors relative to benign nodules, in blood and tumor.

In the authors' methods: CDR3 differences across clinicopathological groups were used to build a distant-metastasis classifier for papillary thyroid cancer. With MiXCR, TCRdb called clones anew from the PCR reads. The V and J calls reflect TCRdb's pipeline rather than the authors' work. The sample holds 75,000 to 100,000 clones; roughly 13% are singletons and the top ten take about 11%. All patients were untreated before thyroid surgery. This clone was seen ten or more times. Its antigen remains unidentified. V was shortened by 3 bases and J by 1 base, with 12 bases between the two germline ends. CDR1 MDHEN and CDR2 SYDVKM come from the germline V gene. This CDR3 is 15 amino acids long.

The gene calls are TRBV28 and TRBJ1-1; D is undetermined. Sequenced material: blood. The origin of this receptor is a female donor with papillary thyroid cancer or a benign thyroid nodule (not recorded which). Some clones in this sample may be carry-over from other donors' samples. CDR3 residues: CASSFPGLGNTEAFF. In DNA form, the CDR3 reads TGTGCCAGCAGTTTCCCCGGACTGGGGAACACTGAAGCTTTCTTT.